This T cell receptor beta chain was identified in a study of technical replicates of blood from a handful of donors (dated by TCRdb to about 2017). From the cysteine up to the phenylalanine, the CDR3 has a length of 15 residues. Of all the DNA, just the CDR3 is kept, 45 bases in frame from base 1. Trimming accounts for 0 bases at V and 4 bases at J, while the number of junction bases matched to no gene is 3. In the germline V gene (reference sequence), CDR1 corresponds to SEHNR and CDR2 to FQNEAQ. Library creation used the immunoSEQ multiplex PCR assay. Sourced from immuneACCESS, this table was stored by TCRdb with only in-frame sequences that have V and J called. A share of the clones is absent; for the studies checked, an unresolved V gene accounts for under half, and the remainder has no known explanation. Across this sample there are roughly 60,000 clones, with approximately 86% seen only once. Approximately 5.4% of the sample goes to the ten largest clones.

Concerning this clone: Its antigen remains undetermined. There are no base qualities to consult, and no much larger clone falls within one base.

The chain links TRBV7-9 with TRBJ1-2; 9 of the junction bases match TRBD1. Material for sequencing was PBMCs. The clonotype was recovered from a human donor in good health. Some clones in this sample may be carry-over from other donors' samples. The DNA sequence is TGTGCCAGCAGCTTAGCGACGACAGGGGGCTATGGCTACACCTTC. It encodes CASSLATTGGYGYTF.